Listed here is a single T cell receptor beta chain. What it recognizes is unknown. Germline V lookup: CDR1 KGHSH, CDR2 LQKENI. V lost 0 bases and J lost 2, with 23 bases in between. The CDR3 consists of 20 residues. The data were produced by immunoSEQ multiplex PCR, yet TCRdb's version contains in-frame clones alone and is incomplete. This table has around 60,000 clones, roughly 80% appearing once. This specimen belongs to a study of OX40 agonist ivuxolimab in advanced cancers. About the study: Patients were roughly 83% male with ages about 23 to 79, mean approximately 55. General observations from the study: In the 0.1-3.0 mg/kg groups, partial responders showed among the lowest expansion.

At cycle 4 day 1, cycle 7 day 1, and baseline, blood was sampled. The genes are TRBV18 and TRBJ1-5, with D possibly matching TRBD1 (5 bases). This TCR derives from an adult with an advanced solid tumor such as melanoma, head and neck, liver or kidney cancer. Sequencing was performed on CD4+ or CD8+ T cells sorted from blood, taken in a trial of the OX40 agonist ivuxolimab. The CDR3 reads CASSPPTQGIGKRGNQPQHF. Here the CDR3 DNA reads TGTGCCAGCTCACCACCAACCCAGGGAATCGGAAAAAGGGGCAATCAGCCCCAGCATTTT.